This T cell receptor (beta chain) was observed in a study of T cells in Graves' hyperthyroidism and ophthalmopathy. RNA transcripts gave rise to amplified TCR beta CDR3 regions. HTBI primers were used for first-round RT-PCR of the TCR CDR3. TCRdb processed the multiplex PCR reads anew with MiXCR; each CDR3 protein has one entry. The data show 620,000 or so distinct CDR3 sequences, about 14% seen once. This receptor was taken from a woman aged 50 to 60 with Graves' ophthalmopathy. What was sequenced was blood.

DNA for the CDR3: TGTGCCAGCAGTGAAGGGACACCACAGTTCTTC. Amino acid sequence: CASSEGTPQFF. The rearrangement uses TRBV6-1 and TRBJ2-1; D might be TRBD1 (5 bases). V was cut by 1 base and J by 13 bases, with 8 bases left in between. The CDR3 extends over 11 amino acids. Per the germline V gene, CDR1 is MNHNS and CDR2 is SASEGT.